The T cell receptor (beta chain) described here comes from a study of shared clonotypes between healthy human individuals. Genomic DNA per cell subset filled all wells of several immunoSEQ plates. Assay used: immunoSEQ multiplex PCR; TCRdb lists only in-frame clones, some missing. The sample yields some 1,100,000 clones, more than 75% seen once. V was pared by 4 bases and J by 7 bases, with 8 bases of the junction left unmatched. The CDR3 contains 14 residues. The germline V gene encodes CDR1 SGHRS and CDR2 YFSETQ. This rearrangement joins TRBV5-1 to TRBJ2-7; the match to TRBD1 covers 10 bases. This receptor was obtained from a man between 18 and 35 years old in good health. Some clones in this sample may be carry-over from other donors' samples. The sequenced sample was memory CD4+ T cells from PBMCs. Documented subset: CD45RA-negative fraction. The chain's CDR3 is CASSTGQGLWEQYF. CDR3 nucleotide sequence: TGCGCCAGCAGCACGGGACAGGGGCTTTGGGAGCAGTACTTC.